This T cell receptor (beta chain) appears in the sequencing data of a study of T cells in tuberculosis. Looking at the study overall: T cells were selected with CD1B tetramers loaded with glucose monomycolate. Study-level points and caveats: Classification accuracy was 87% (AUROC 0.90) with the GMM-specific repertoire. The TCR-beta difference was not significant; alpha differences partly reflected length.

This CDR3 contains 14 residues. The germline gives CDR1 SNHLY, CDR2 FYNNEI. V trimming: 5 bases; J trimming: 1 base; junction bases outside the gene matches: 3. Regarding this clone: Its cognate antigen is unknown.

Repertoires were generated with immunoSEQ multiplex PCR, while TCRdb's copy carries only in-frame clones and drops some. The profile shows about 23,000 clones, 97% of them singletons. At study entry, adolescents had tuberculin skin tests and IGRA screening. Sequences were obtained from PBMCs. V and J are TRBV2 and TRBJ1-1; TRBD1 agrees at 8 bases. The sequence came from a donor aged 10-30 years with latent tuberculosis or without tuberculosis infection. In DNA, the CDR3 is TGTGCCAGCAGTATCGGACAGGGGAACACTGAAGCTTTCTTT. Translation gives CASSIGQGNTEAFF. The whole variable domain, remainder taken from reference TRBV2 and TRBJ1-1, is EPEVTQTPSHQVTQMGQEVILRCVPISNHLYFYWYRQILGQKVEFLVSFYNNEISEKSEIFDDQFSVERPDGSNFTLKIRSTKLEDSAMYFCASSIGQGNTEAFFGQGTRLTVV.